These 20 T cell receptor beta chains originate from one sample sequenced in a study of blood T cell repertoires in COVID-19. Clones were sequenced by immunoSEQ multiplex PCR, and TCRdb holds only the in-frame ones, with some missing. Here the sample spans approximately 100,000 clones, roughly 85% being singletons. Specimen: PBMCs or T cells enriched from blood (not recorded which). The source of these receptors is a woman aged 50 to 60 who had recovered from COVID-19.

The chain has TRBV27 and TRBJ2-7; a weak D match, TRBD1 (5 bases). Germline V lookup: CDR1 MNHEY, CDR2 SMNVEV (reference sequence). V lost 9 bases and J lost 4, with 10 bases in between. This CDR3 spans 11 amino acids. This CDR3 is CASSREYEQYF. The CDR3, as DNA: TGTGCCAGTAGCAGGGAATACGAGCAGTACTTC.

The chain employs TRBV2 and TRBJ2-4, with TRBD2 as a possible D gene (5 bases). Germline V lookup: CDR1 SNHLY, CDR2 FYNNEI. CDR3 size: 13 residues. Trimming removed 9 bases from V and 3 bases from J, with 12 bases in between. CDR3 loop: CASPDRDKNIQYF. The CDR3 coding sequence is TGTGCCAGTCCCGACCGGGACAAAAACATTCAGTACTTC.

The chain combines TRBV10-2 with TRBJ1-5; D gene ambiguous. This CDR3 spans 16 amino acids. Per the germline V gene, CDR1 is WSHSY and CDR2 is SAAADI. Trimming shortened V by 5 bases and J by 1 base, and 15 bases separated the two germline ends. The CDR3 reads CASSSTLRGSNQPQHF. The CDR3, as DNA: TGCGCCAGCAGTTCCACACTTAGAGGAAGCAATCAGCCCCAGCATTTT.

The chain combines TRBV18 with TRBJ2-1; D perhaps matches TRBD1 (5 bases). Trimming cost V 4 bases and J 4 bases, with 8 bases left between them. The CDR3 is 13 residues long. Germline V gene data show CDR1 as KGHSH and CDR2 as LQKENI. CDR3 sequence (DNA): TGTGCCAGCTCACGGGGCATTTACAATGAGCAGTTCTTC. This gives the protein CASSRGIYNEQFF. Variable domain in full (rest from reference TRBV18 and TRBJ2-1): NAGVMQNPRHLVRRRGQEARLRCSPMKGHSHVYWYRQLPEEGLKFMVYLQKENIIDESGMPKERFSAEFPKEGPSILRIQQVVRGDSAAYFCASSRGIYNEQFFGPGTRLTVL.

The V and J genes are TRBV2 and TRBJ2-1, with 13 bases fitting TRBD2. The V gene's germline CDR1 is SNHLY and CDR2 FYNNEI. Trimming cost V 0 bases and J 0 bases; bases outside gene matches: 2. This CDR3 spans 18 amino acids. The CDR3 coding sequence is TGTGCCAGCAGTGAAGCTGGACTAGCGGGAGCCTCCTACAATGAGCAGTTCTTC. This sequence encodes CASSEAGLAGASYNEQFF.

The chain joins TRBV5-1 to TRBJ1-2, with TRBD1 as a possible D gene (5 bases). This CDR3 contains 14 residues. Looked up from germline, CDR1 is SGHRS and CDR2 is YFSETQ. V lost 5 bases to trimming and J lost 3 bases, with 14 bases between them. CDR3 sequence (DNA): TGCGCCAGCAGATTAGCGGGCAGGGACTATGGCTACACCTTC. It translates to CASRLAGRDYGYTF.

The chain links TRBV9 to TRBJ2-1, with D possibly TRBD2 on 6 matching bases. The V and J ends lost 4 bases and 2 bases respectively, with 10 bases between them. Germline assignment: CDR1 SGDLS and CDR2 YYNGEE. This CDR3 is 14 amino acids long. Here the CDR3 DNA reads TGTGCCAGCAGCCCGGGACTGACCTACAATGAGCAGTTCTTC. Protein: CASSPGLTYNEQFF.

The chain links TRBV2 to TRBJ2-1; 11 bases align to TRBD2. The V gene end was trimmed by 4 bases and the J gene end by 4 bases; junction bases not matched to a gene: 3. The V gene's germline CDR1 is SNHLY and CDR2 FYNNEI. The CDR3 has 15 residues. In DNA, the CDR3 is TGTGCCAGCAGTGCCGGGACTAGCGGTTACAATGAGCAGTTCTTC. Protein product: CASSAGTSGYNEQFF.

The rearrangement uses TRBV27 and TRBJ2-1; 8 nucleotides align to TRBD1. CDR1 and CDR2 from the germline V gene are MNHEY and SMNVEV (reference sequence). V lost 1 base and J lost 8; bases outside the gene matches: 4. This CDR3 has 14 residues. CDR3 in DNA: TGTGCCAGCAGTTTATACAGGGGGTCCTATGAGCAGTTCTTC. Protein sequence: CASSLYRGSYEQFF.

The rearrangement joins TRBV4-1 to TRBJ1-5, with D hard to call. Germline lookup yields CDR1 MGHRA and CDR2 YSYEKL. The CDR3 has 15 amino acids. The V end was cut by 0 bases, the J end by 3 bases, with 9 bases between. CDR3 residues: CASSQETAYNQPQHF. The CDR3 DNA reads TGCGCCAGCAGCCAAGAAACAGCTTACAATCAGCCCCAGCATTTT.

J is TRBJ2-3 and V is TRBV19; tentative D call: TRBD2 (5 bases). The CDR3 is 17 residues long. Germline V gene lookup returns CDR1 LNHDA and CDR2 SQIVND (reference sequence). V was cut by 6 bases and J by 2 bases, with 21 bases left in between. The CDR3 DNA is TGTGCCAGTAGCAGCGTCCCAGGCGGCGGGTACACAGATACGCAGTATTTT. It codes for CASSSVPGGGYTDTQYF.

The V and J genes are TRBV15 and TRBJ1-5; D possibly corresponds to TRBD1 (5 bases). The length of the CDR3 is 12 residues. Trimming stripped 9 bases from V and 5 bases from J, with 11 bases between. Per germline, CDR1 LNHNV and CDR2 YYDKDF (reference sequence). The CDR3 spells CATRGGDQPQHF. CDR3 nucleotides: TGTGCCACACGGGGGGGGGATCAGCCCCAGCATTTT.

The CDR3 is CASSIEAFMNTEAFF. In DNA, the CDR3 is TGTGCCAGTAGTATTGAGGCGTTCATGAACACTGAAGCTTTCTTT. V and J are TRBV19 and TRBJ1-1, with D unclear. V was trimmed by 3 bases and J by 0 bases, leaving 11 bases between them. This CDR3 spans 15 amino acids. CDR1 and CDR2 (germline): LNHDA, SQIVND (reference sequence).

V gene TRBV19 combines with J gene TRBJ1-6; TRBD1 matches 12 bases. The J segment lost 0 bases and the V segment lost 5 bases, leaving 8 bases of the junction unmatched. The germline CDR1 and CDR2 sequences are LNHDA and SQIVND (reference sequence). The CDR3 runs 19 residues. The CDR3 DNA reads as TGTGCCAGTAGTTTTAAGGGACAGGGGGCGAACTCCTATAATTCACCCCTCCACTTT. It specifies CASSFKGQGANSYNSPLHF. Full variable domain (outside the CDR3, taken from reference TRBV19 and TRBJ1-6): DGGITQSPKYLFRKEGQNVTLSCEQNLNHDAMYWYRQDPGQGLRLIYYSQIVNDFQKGDIAEGYSVSREKKESFPLTVTSAQKNPTAFYLCASSFKGQGANSYNSPLHFGNGTRLTVT.

J is TRBJ1-2 and V is TRBV28; TRBD1 might be the D (6 bases). With 6 bases removed from V and 5 bases from J, the gap between germline ends came to 16 bases. Germline V gene lookup returns CDR1 MDHEN and CDR2 SYDVKM. The CDR3 totals 14 residues. CDR3 loop: CASSLADRSYGYTF. In nucleotides, the CDR3 is TGTGCCAGCAGCCTAGCAGACAGGAGTTATGGCTACACCTTC.

The V and J genes are TRBV7-9 and TRBJ2-7; D uncertain. CDR1 and CDR2 from the germline V gene are SEHNR and FQNEAQ (reference sequence). The CDR3 extends over 13 amino acids. V dropped 5 bases and J dropped 3 bases, with 11 bases sitting between them. CDR3 protein: CASSPDTYYEQYF. CDR3 bases: TGTGCCAGCAGCCCCGACACGTACTACGAGCAGTACTTC.

CDR3 amino acids: CASSLYGTAYNEQFF. The CDR3 region has the DNA TGTGCCAGCAGTTTATATGGGACAGCCTACAATGAGCAGTTCTTC. The chain links TRBV28 to TRBJ2-1, with 7 bases matching TRBD1. The CDR3 has 15 amino acids. Germline CDR1 is MDHEN and CDR2 is SYDVKM. V shed 1 base and J 2 bases; nucleotides not matched to a gene: 2.

DNA for the CDR3: TGTGCCAGCAGTGAGCGGGGAACGTTAAACACCATATATTTT. Translated, it gives CASSERGTLNTIYF. The V call is TRBV6-1, the J call TRBJ1-3; D not resolved. The V end lost 3 bases, the J end lost 6 bases, and 12 bases lay between the germline ends. Germline values: CDR1 MNHNS, CDR2 SASEGT. There are 14 residues in the CDR3.

The V call is TRBV29-1, the J call TRBJ1-2; D possibly corresponds to TRBD1 (6 bases). Germline-derived CDR1 and CDR2 are SQVTM and ANQGSEA. V was clipped by 3 bases and J by 6 bases, with 8 bases between them. The CDR3 totals 11 residues. For the CDR3, the DNA is TGCAGCGTTGATTACAGGGATGGCTACACCTTC. Protein: CSVDYRDGYTF.

The chain joins TRBV28 to TRBJ1-2, with 7 bases identical to TRBD1. The CDR3 extends over 13 amino acids. Germline lookup yields CDR1 MDHEN and CDR2 SYDVKM. With 7 bases clipped from V and 1 base from J, the junction kept 3 bases outside the gene matches. CDR3 sequence: CASMTGLNYGYTF. The CDR3 DNA reads as TGTGCCAGCATGACAGGGCTTAACTATGGCTACACCTTC.